This T cell receptor beta chain emerged from a study of blood T cell repertoires in COVID-19. TCRdb's table, derived via immunoSEQ multiplex PCR, lists solely in-frame clones and lacks some. The table shows around 75,000 clones, with approximately 84% occurring only once. V lost 3 bases and J lost 0, with 8 bases in between. Germline V lookup: CDR1 KGHSH, CDR2 LQKENI. The CDR3 is 14 amino acids. This clonotype was sampled from a middle-aged man with COVID-19, enrolled during active disease. The chain employs TRBV18 and TRBJ1-1; no reliable D call. The sequenced material came from peripheral blood. The chain's CDR3 is CASSPKHLNTEAFF. The CDR3 DNA reads as TGTGCCAGCTCACCTAAACACCTGAACACTGAAGCTTTCTTT.